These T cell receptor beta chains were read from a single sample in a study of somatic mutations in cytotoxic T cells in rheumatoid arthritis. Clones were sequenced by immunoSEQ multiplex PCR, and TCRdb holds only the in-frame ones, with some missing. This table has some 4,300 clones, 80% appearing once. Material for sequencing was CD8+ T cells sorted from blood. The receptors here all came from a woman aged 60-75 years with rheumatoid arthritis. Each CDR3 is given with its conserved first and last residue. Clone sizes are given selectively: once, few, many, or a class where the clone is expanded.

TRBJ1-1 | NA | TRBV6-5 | CASLPGQGNTEAFF
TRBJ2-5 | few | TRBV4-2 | CASSLGQGQGETQYF
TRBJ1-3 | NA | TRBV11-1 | CASSLDMESTIYF
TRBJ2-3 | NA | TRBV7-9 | CASSRLTVKDIDTQYF
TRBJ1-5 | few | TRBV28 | CASRPQGASNQPQHF
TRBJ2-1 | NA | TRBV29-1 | CSVDTSGIYNEQFF
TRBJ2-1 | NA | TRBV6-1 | CASSDLRGGFNEQFF
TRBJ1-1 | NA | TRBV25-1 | CASSWGQGSNTEAFF
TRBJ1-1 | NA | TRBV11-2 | CASSLAAGGTEAFF
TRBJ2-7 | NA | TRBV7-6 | CASSLQGAPSYEQYF
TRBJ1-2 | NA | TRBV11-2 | CASTTGVYGYTF
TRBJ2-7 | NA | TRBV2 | CASIQGLAGGASYEQYF
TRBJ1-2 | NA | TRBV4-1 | CASSQAGRGGGYTF
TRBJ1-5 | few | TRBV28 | CASSLSQDNQPQHF
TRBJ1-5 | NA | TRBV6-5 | CASSYQGGTQPQHF
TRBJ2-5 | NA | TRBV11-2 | CASSSRASGGQETQYF
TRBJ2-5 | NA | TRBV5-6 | CASSLTGVETQYF
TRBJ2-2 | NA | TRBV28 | CASTYVAGTGELFF
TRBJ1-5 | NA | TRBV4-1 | CASSRTEGQLEQPQHF
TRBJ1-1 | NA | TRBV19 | CATTQGVTEAFF
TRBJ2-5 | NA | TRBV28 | CASSTSSLRETQYF
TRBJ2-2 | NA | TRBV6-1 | CASSVMAGATGELFF
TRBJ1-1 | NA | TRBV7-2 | CASSPLEGWYTEAFF
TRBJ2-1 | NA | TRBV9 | CASSPQPSGGANEQFF
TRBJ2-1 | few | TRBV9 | CASSGPSGGAYNEQFF
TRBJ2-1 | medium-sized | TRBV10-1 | CAGAGGDLPFF
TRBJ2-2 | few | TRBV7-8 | CASSLLEQANTGELFF
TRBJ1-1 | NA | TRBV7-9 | CASSGRQGMNTEAFF
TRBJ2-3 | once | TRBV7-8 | CASRETSGGLDTQYF
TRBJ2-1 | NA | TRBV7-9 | CASSPRLASSYNEQFF
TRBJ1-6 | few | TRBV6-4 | CASSDSTGGDSPLHF
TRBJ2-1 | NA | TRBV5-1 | CASSFTGESSYNEQFF
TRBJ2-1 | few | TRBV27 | CASSLTLTSNEQFF
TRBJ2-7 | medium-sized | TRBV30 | CAWKTSGAGPSYEQYF
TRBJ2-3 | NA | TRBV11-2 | CATSLLTDTQYF
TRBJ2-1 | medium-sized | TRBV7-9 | CASSLGTPMNEQFF
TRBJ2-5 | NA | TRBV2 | CASSTGRGGLKETQYF
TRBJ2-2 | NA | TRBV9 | CASSGLYGTGFAGELFF
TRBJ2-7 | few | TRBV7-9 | CASSRRQAASYEQYF
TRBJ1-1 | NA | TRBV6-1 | CASSVGTATEAFF
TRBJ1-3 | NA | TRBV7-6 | CASSKGQGAGNTIYF